Listed here is a single T cell receptor (beta chain). This clonotype was observed a few times. The clone's antigen remains unknown. The record has no base qualities; no much larger clone is one base away. These data originate in a study of T-cell memory formation after mild COVID-19 listed by TCRdb under 2021. About the full investigation: TCR sequence clusters from the two donors were found to be largely donor specific. In a couple of donors, T-cell clones that expanded and contracted after mild COVID-19 were tracked by sequencing TCRalpha and TCRbeta repertoires over time. The cohort comprised two young, previously healthy adult volunteers, one female and one male. General findings and caveats noted by the study authors: Clones contracting from day 15 to 85 had balanced CD4/CD8 phenotypes, while a second wave expanding from day 15 to 37 was biased towards CD4+. The detection of some responding clones in pre-infection memory suggests that pre-existing cross-reactive memory T cells joined the SARS-CoV-2 response. SARS-CoV-2 specificity was not confirmed for the second-wave clones peaking on day 37. Contracting CD4+ clones turned up mainly in the CM and EM memory subsets, whereas EMRA was where CD8+ clones were enriched. The study included only two mild cases, and larger cohorts that include severe cases with pre-infection samples were judged to be necessary.

PBMCs were isolated by Ficoll-Paque density gradient centrifugation. TCRdb shows the sequencer as Illumina NovaSeq 6000. TCRalpha and TCRbeta cDNA libraries were built by 5'RACE with constant-segment primers, adding sample barcodes and unique molecular identifiers. RNA was extracted from every sample with Trizol reagent. The libraries were amplified in two PCR steps, and the second step added a second sample barcode and Illumina TruSeq adapters. Libraries were sequenced on an Illumina NovaSeq with 2 x 150 bp paired-end reads. Per the authors' processing: With migec v1.2.7, reads were demultiplexed and then collapsed into UMI-guided consensus sequences. Using mixcr v2.1.11, UMI consensuses were aligned to TRA and TRB V and J templates and then assembled into clonotypes. A clonotype was counted as expanded or contracted only if both edgeR and NoisET called the change significant, with noise models trained on biological replicates. For edgeR calls, the thresholds were a false discovery rate-adjusted p below 0.01 and a log2 fold-change of 1. As an exploratory analysis of dynamics, max-normalized trajectories of the 1000 most abundant clonotypes were examined by PCA with hierarchical clustering. Separately sequenced CD4+ and CD8+ repertoires were used to assign the CD4 or CD8 phenotype of responding clones. TCRdb reprocessed the public reads (quality trimming at Q25 with fastp, clone calling with MiXCR) and kept in-frame beta chains. Rows are combined by CDR3 protein, so each entry shows the most common genes and DNA. The V and J calls follow TCRdb's processing rather than the paper's. This sample holds approximately 88,000 distinct CDR3 sequences; roughly 25% were observed only once. Together, the top ten hold approximately 45% of the sample.

This TCR was recovered from a man aged 18 to 29 who had mild COVID-19 (a few samples of this study predate the infection). The sample titles of this study are shuffled in the database, so cell type and time point are left out; the donor was told from shared clones. Sequenced input: PBMCs or a T cell subset sorted from them (not recorded which).

The CDR3 protein: CASSQDTIPGGSPLHF. The sequenced DNA is TGCGCCAGCAGCCAAGATACGATCCCAGGGGGCTCACCCCTCCACTTT. Here the chain combines TRBV4-1 and TRBJ1-6; TRBD1 aligns with 8 central bases. From V the trimming removes 0 bases and from J it removes 10 bases, while the gene matches leave 8 bases of the junction unaccounted for. Taken from cysteine to phenylalanine, the CDR3 has 16 residues. The DNA shown is the 48-base CDR3, in frame from base 1. The CDR1 and CDR2 encoded by the germline V gene are MGHRA and YSYEKL.